The text below deals with one T cell receptor beta chain. The source of the sample is a study of blood T cell repertoires in COVID-19. Study-wide background: Some COVID-19 samples were acute and others convalescent; all came from the United States, Italy and Spain. In each case, the material was cDNA or gDNA derived from T cells, B-cell-depleted T cells, or PBMCs.

In the original processing: For nucleated cells, counts were estimated from reference gene primer amplification. The data were produced by immunoSEQ multiplex PCR, yet TCRdb's version contains in-frame clones alone and is incomplete. Clone size and the V and J calls come from that table; the DNA yielded D and trimming. The sample gives around 250,000 clones, about 91% of which show up once; around 4.6% is in the top ten. With 8 bases clipped from V and 5 bases from J, the junction kept 13 bases outside the gene matches. Germline CDR1 SNHLY, CDR2 FYNNEI. The length of the CDR3 is 15 residues. Sequenced material: peripheral blood. The receptor was isolated from a woman in her 40s who had recovered from COVID-19. This sequence joins TRBV2 and TRBJ2-3, with TRBD2 identical over 7 bases. DNA of the CDR3: TGTGCCAGCTCATTTTGGGAGGGATATGGAGATACGCAGTATTTT. This encodes CASSFWEGYGDTQYF.